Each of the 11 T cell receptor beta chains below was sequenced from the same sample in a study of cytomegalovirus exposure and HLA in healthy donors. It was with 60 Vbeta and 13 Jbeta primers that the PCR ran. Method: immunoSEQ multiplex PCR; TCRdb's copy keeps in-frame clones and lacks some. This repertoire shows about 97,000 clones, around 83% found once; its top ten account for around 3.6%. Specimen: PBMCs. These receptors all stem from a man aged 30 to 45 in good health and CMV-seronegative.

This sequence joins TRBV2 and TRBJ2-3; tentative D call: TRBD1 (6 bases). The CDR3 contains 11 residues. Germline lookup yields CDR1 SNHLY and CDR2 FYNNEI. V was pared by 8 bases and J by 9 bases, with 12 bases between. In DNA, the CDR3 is TGTGCCAGCCTCAGGGGCTCCACGCAGTATTTT. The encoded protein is CASLRGSTQYF.

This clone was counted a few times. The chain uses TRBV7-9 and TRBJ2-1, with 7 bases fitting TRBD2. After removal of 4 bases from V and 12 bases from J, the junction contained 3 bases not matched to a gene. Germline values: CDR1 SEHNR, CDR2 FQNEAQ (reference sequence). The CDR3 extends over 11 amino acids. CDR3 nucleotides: TGTGCCAGCAGCTCGGGGGGTGGGCAGTTCTTC. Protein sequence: CASSSGGGQFF.

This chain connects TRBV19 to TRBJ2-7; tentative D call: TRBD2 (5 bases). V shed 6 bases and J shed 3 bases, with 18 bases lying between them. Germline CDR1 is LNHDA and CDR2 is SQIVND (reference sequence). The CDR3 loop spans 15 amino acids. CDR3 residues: CASSLNREGHYEQYF. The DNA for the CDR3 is TGTGCCAGTAGCCTTAATCGTGAGGGCCACTACGAGCAGTACTTC.

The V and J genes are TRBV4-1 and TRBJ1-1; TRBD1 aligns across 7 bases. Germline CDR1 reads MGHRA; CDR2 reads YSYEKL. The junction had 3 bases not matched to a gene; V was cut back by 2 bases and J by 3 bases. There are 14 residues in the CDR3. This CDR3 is CASSQQGGDTEAFF. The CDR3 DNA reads TGCGCCAGCAGCCAACAGGGGGGTGACACTGAAGCTTTCTTT.

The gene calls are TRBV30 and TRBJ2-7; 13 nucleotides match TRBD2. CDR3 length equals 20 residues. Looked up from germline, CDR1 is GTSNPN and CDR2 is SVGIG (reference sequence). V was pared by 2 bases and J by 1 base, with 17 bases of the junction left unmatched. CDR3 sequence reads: CAWSPNGTSGVWGSSYEQYF. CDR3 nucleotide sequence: TGTGCCTGGAGTCCAAACGGGACTAGCGGGGTGTGGGGCTCATCCTACGAGCAGTACTTC.

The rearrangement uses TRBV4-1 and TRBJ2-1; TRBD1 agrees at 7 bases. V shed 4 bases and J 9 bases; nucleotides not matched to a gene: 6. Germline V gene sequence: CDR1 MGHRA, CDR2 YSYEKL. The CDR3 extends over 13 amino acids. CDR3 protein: CASSPDRVGEQFF. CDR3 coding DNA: TGCGCCAGCAGCCCTGACAGGGTTGGTGAGCAGTTCTTC.

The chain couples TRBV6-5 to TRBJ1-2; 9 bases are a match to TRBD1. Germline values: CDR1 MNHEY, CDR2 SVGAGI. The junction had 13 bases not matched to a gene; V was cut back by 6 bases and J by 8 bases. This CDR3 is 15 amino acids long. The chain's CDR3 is CASRRTGGAFRGYTF. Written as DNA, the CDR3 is TGTGCCAGCAGACGTACAGGGGGCGCGTTCAGGGGCTACACCTTC.

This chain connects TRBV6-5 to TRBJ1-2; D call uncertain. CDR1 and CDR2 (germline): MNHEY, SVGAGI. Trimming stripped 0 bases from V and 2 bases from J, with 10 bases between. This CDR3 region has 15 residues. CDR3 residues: CASSYSRAANYGYTF. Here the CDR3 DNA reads TGTGCCAGCAGTTACTCGAGGGCAGCGAACTATGGCTACACCTTC.

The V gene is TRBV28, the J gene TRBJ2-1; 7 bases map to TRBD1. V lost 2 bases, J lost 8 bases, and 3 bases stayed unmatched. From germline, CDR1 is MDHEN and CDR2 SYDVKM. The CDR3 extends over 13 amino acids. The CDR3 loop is CASSLAQGDEQFF. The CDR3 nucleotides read TGTGCCAGCAGTTTAGCTCAGGGGGATGAGCAGTTCTTC.

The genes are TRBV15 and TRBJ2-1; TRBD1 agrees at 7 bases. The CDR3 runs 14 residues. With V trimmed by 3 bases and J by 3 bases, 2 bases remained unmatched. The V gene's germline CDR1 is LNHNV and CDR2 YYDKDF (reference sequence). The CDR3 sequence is CATSRRTGYNEQFF. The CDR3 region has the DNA TGTGCCACCAGCAGGCGGACAGGCTACAATGAGCAGTTCTTC. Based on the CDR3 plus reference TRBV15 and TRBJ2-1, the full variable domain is DAMVIQNPRYQVTQFGKPVTLSCSQTLNHNVMYWYQQKSSQAPKLLFHYYDKDFNNEADTPDNFQSRRPNTSFCFLDIRSPGLGDTAMYLCATSRRTGYNEQFFGPGTRLTVL.

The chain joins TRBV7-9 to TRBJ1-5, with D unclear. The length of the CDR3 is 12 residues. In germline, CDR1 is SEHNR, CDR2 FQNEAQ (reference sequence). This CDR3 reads CAVAYRDRPQHF. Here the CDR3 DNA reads TGTGCTGTCGCCTACAGAGATCGGCCCCAGCATTTT. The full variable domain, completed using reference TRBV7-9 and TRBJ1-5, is DTGVSQNPRHKITKRGQNVTFRCDPISEHNRLYWYRQTLGQGPEFLTYFQNEAQLEKSRLLSDRFSAERPKGSFSTLEIQRTEQGDSAMYLCAVAYRDRPQHFGDGTRLSIL.